This TCR beta chain was sequenced for a study of a mutant IDH1 vaccine in newly diagnosed glioma. Across the whole study: Radiotherapy alone preceded vaccination by 4-6 weeks; alternatively, vaccination started with temozolomide cycles.

Study-level results: Most patients, 85% to 95%, showed vaccine-induced immune responses.

Sample time point: week 47, end of study. Doses comprised 300 ug of mutant IDH1 20-mer peptide each, plus topical imiquimod. The CDR3 has 14 amino acids. The germline gives CDR1 MNHNS, CDR2 SASEGT. Trimming removed 5 bases from V and 5 bases from J, with 12 bases in between. Using immunoSEQ multiplex PCR, the repertoire was profiled, and TCRdb retains in-frame clones only, with some absent. The sample holds 75,000 to 95,000 clones; nearly 90% are singletons and the top ten take over 0.7%. The table lists this clone with a count of one. Antigen unknown. The clonotype originates from a woman in her fifties or sixties with glioma. V usage is TRBV6-1 and J usage is TRBJ2-2; perhaps D is TRBD1 or TRBD2 (6 bases each). The sequences come from PBMCs, collected from a glioma patient whose treatment included an IDH1 peptide vaccine. CDR3 sequence: CASSFRGRTGELFF. CDR3 bases: TGTGCCAGCAGTTTTCGGGGGCGGACCGGGGAGCTGTTTTTT.